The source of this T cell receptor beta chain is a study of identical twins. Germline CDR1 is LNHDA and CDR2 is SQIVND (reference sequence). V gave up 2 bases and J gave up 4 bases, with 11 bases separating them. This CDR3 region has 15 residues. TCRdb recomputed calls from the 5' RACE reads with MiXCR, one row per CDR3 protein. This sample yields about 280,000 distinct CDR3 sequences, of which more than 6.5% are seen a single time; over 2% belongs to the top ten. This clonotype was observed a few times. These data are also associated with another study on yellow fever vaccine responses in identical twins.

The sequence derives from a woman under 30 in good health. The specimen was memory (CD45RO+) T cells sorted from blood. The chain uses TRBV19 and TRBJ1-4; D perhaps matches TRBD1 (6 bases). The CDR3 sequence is CASSIYAGVNEKLFF. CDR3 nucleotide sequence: TGTGCCAGTAGTATATATGCAGGGGTTAATGAAAAACTGTTTTTT.